The entry below gives a single T cell receptor beta chain sequence along with its context. Its antigen is not identified. The data belong to a study of post-analysis software for immune sequencing data. Unique molecular identifiers were built into the TCR beta cDNA libraries. The T cell input of roughly 0.9 to 10 million gave about 470,000 cDNA molecules. TCRdb reprocessed the PCR reads via MiXCR and lists one record per CDR3 protein. The table lists 800,000 to 950,000 distinct CDR3 sequences, roughly 50% of them singletons. V shed 2 bases, J shed 8 bases, and the junction held 4 bases outside the gene matches. CDR1 SGDLS and CDR2 YYNGEE come from the germline V gene. CDR3 size: 13 residues. General study findings and limits: When patients were compared with controls, about five TRBV segments were more frequent, TRBV5-6, TRBV5-1 and TRBV20-1 among them.

Material: blood. The genes are TRBV9 and TRBJ2-1, with 7 bases lining up with TRBD1. This TCR was sampled from a girl under 18 with multiple sclerosis. For the CDR3, the DNA is TGTGCCAGCAGCGTCGACAGGGCGGATGAGCAGTTCTTC. Its protein product is CASSVDRADEQFF.